These 2 T cell receptor beta chains came from one sample sequenced in a study of cytomegalovirus exposure and HLA in healthy donors. The repertoire was sequenced with immunoSEQ multiplex PCR; TCRdb's copy has only in-frame clones and lacks some. The sample lists 250,000 to 300,000 clones, 90% seen once, with roughly 0.38% in the top ten. Sequences were obtained from PBMCs. The receptor set was obtained from a woman younger than 30 in good health and CMV-seronegative.

This rearrangement joins TRBV5-4 to TRBJ1-1, with TRBD1 as a possible D gene (6 bases). The CDR3 has 14 residues. The germline V and J ends were trimmed by 3 bases and 1 base, with 10 bases remaining between them. CDR1 is SGHNT and CDR2 is YYREEE in the germline V gene (reference sequence). The CDR3 region is CASSWGLANTEAFF. CDR3 DNA sequence: TGTGCCAGCAGCTGGGGGCTCGCGAACACTGAAGCTTTCTTT.

The chain links TRBV28 to TRBJ1-5; TRBD1 matches at 8 bases. Germline loops: CDR1 MDHEN, CDR2 SYDVKM. V trimming: 8 bases; J trimming: 5 bases; junction bases outside the gene matches: 5. This CDR3 has 13 residues. The CDR3 protein is CASVTGVDQPQHF. In DNA form, the CDR3 reads TGTGCCAGCGTGACAGGGGTGGATCAGCCCCAGCATTTT.